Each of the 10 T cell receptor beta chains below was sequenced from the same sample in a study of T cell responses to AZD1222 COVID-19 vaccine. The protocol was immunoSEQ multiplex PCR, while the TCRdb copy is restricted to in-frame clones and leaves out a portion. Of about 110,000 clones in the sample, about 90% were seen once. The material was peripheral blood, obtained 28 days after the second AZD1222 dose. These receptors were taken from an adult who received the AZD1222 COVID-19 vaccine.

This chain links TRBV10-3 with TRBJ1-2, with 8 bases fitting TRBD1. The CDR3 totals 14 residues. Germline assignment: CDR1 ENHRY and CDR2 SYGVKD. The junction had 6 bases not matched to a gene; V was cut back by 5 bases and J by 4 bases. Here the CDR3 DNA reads TGTGCCATCAGTAACTGGGACAGGCCCTATGGCTACACCTTC. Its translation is CAISNWDRPYGYTF.

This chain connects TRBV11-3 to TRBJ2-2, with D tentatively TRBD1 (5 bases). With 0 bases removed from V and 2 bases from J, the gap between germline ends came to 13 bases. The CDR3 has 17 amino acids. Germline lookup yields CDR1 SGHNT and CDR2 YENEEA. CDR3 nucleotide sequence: TGTGCCAGCAGCTTAGAAGGAAGGGGCTACAACACCGGGGAGCTGTTTTTT. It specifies CASSLEGRGYNTGELFF.

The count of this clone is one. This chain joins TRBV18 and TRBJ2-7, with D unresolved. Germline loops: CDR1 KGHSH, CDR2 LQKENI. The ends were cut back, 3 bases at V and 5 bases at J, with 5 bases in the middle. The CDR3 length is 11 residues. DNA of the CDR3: TGTGCCAGCTCACCGGGCCACGAGCAGTACTTC. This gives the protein CASSPGHEQYF. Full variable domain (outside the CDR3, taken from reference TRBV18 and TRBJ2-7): NAGVMQNPRHLVRRRGQEARLRCSPMKGHSHVYWYRQLPEEGLKFMVYLQKENIIDESGMPKERFSAEFPKEGPSILRIQQVVRGDSAAYFCASSPGHEQYFGPGTRLTVT.

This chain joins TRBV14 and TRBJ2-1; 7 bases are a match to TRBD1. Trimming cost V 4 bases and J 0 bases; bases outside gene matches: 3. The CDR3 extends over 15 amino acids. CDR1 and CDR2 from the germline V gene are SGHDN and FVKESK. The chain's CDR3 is CASSPWTGSYNEQFF. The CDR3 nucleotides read TGTGCCAGCAGCCCCTGGACAGGCTCCTACAATGAGCAGTTCTTC.

The CDR3 sequence is CASSFSRSGDTQYF. In DNA, the CDR3 is TGTGCCAGCAGCTTTAGTCGTAGCGGAGATACGCAGTATTTT. The gene calls are TRBV7-9 and TRBJ2-3; D is perhaps TRBD2 (6 bases). The germline V and J ends were trimmed by 3 bases and 5 bases, with 12 bases remaining between them. In germline, CDR1 is SEHNR, CDR2 FQNEAQ (reference sequence). The CDR3 length is 14 residues.

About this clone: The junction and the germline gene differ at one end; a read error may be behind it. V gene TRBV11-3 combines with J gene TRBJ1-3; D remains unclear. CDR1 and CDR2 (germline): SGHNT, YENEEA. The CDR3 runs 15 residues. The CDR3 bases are TGTGCCAGCAGCCTAGGGCCGCCTCCTGGTAACACCATATATTTT. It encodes CASSLGPPPGNTIYF.

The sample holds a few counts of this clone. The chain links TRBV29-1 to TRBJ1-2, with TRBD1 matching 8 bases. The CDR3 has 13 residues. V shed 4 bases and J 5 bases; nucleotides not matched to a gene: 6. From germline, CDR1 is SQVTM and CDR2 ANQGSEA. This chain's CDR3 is CSVAQGARYGYTF. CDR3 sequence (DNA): TGCAGCGTTGCCCAGGGGGCACGGTATGGCTACACCTTC.

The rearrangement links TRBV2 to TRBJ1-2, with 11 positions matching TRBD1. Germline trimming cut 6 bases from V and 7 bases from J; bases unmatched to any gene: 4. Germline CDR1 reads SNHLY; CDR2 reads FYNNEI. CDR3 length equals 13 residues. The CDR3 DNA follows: TGTGCCAGCAGAGGACAGGGGGCCCTTGGCTACACCTTC. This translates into CASRGQGALGYTF.

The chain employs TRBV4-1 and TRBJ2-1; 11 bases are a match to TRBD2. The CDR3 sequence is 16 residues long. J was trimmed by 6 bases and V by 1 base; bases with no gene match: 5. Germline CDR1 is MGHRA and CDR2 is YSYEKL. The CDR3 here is CASSQVAGGPGNEQFF. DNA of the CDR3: TGCGCCAGCAGCCAAGTAGCGGGAGGGCCGGGCAATGAGCAGTTCTTC.

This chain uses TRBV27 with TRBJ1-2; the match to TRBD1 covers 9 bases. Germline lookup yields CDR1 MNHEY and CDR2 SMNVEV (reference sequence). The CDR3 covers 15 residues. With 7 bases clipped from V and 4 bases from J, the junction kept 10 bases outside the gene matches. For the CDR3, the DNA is TGTGCCAGCACCCACACAGGGGGCGGTGGCTATGGCTACACCTTC. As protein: CASTHTGGGGYGYTF.